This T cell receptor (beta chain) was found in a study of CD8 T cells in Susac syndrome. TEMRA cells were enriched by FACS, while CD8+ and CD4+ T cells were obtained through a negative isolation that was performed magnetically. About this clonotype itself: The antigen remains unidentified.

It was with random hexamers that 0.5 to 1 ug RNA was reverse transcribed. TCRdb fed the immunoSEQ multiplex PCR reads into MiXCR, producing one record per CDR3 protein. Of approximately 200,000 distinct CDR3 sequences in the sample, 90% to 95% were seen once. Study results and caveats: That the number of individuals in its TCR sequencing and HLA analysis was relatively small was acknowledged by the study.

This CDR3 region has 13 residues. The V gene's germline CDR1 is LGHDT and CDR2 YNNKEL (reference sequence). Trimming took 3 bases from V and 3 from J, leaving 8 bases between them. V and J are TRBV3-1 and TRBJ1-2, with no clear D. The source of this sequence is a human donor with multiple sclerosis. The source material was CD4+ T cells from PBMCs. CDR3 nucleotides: TGTGCCAGCAGCCACGGACCCCACTATGGCTACACCTTC. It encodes CASSHGPHYGYTF.